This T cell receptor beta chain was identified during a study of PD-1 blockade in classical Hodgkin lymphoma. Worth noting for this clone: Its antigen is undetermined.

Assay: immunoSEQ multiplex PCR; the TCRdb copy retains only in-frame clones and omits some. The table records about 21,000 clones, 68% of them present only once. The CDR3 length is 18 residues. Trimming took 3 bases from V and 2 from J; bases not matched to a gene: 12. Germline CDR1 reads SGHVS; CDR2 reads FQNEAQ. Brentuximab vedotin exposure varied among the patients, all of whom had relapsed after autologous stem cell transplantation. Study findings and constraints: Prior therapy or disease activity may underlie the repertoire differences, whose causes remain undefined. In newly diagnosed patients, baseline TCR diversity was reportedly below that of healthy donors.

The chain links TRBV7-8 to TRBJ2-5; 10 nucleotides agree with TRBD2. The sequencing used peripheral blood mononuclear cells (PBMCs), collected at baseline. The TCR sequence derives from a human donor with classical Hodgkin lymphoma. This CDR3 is CASSLPETLAGEQETQYF. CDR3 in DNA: TGTGCCAGCAGCTTGCCAGAAACCCTAGCGGGGGAGCAAGAGACCCAGTACTTC.